This T cell receptor (beta chain) was identified during a study of vaccination and CD4 T cells after COVID-19. Study details: Each of the control cultures got a CEFX pool, an HIV-1 Nef pool, or no peptide.

Documented treatment: roughly 11-day PBMC culture with coronavirus spike peptide pools or control peptides (ViraFEST assay). In regard to this clonotype: The antigen is unknown.

With 9 bases clipped from V and 3 bases from J, the junction kept 12 bases outside the gene matches. Per the germline V gene, CDR1 is KGHDR and CDR2 is SFDVKD. CDR3 length: 15 amino acids. Sequence data for DNA of cultured CD4+ T cells were generated by the Oncomine TCR Beta short-read assay. TCRdb recomputed calls from the PCR reads with MiXCR, one row per CDR3 protein. This sample has about 9,100 distinct CDR3 sequences, with 67% found just once. The sample was CD4+ T cells from blood, cultured in vitro. The sequence came from a human donor who had recovered from COVID-19. The chain has TRBV24-1 and TRBJ2-7; 8 bases agree with TRBD1. The CDR3: CATLLPNRGIYEQYF. CDR3 coding DNA: TGTGCCACCCTACTCCCCAACAGGGGGATCTACGAGCAGTACTTC.